This T cell receptor (beta chain) was recovered during a study of shared clonotypes between healthy human individuals. Broader study findings: Since donors were few, the genetic and exposure-history diversity represented was limited. Roughly 5% of naive CD4 clonotypes were common to a handful of donors.

Details on this clone: The antigen remains unidentified.

Repertoires were generated with immunoSEQ multiplex PCR, while TCRdb's copy carries only in-frame clones and drops some. The table includes millions of clones, 85% to 95% detected once. Study donors comprised healthy, HIV-negative adults devoid of recent acute infection or vaccination. CD45RA+ naive and CD45RA-negative memory subsets were separated from CD4+ cells. Unmatched junction bases numbered 8, after V lost 4 bases and J lost 5 bases. The length of the CDR3 is 14 residues. Germline V gene lookup returns CDR1 MNHNS and CDR2 SASEGT. The source material was naive CD4+ T cells sorted from blood. The subset here: CD45RA+ positively selected. V usage is TRBV6-1 and J usage is TRBJ2-7; 7 positions match TRBD2. The source is a man between 18 and 35 years old in good health. This CDR3 is CASSVLREGNEQYF. CDR3 sequence (DNA): TGTGCCAGCAGTGTATTGAGGGAGGGGAACGAGCAGTACTTC.